Below are 7 T cell receptor beta chains sequenced from a single sample in a study of control samples from healthy donors and cancer patients. Clones were read by immunoSEQ multiplex PCR, and TCRdb kept only the in-frame ones, dropping some. The table shows about 110,000 clones, with 91% occurring only once. Specimen: blood. These receptor sequences come from a woman younger than 30 in good health.

The DNA for the CDR3 is TGTGCCAGCAGTGAATCTGGGGGGGCCAGCGGTTCCATGTATTTT. It translates to CASSESGGASGSMYF. This chain connects TRBV25-1 to TRBJ2-3; maybe TRBD2 (7 bases). V was cut by 1 base and J by 14 bases, with 22 bases left in between. This CDR3 region has 15 residues. Germline CDR1 reads MGHDK; CDR2 reads SYGVNS.

The rearrangement links TRBV5-8 to TRBJ2-3, with 13 bases lining up with TRBD2. J lost 5 bases, V lost 1 base, and 7 bases had no gene match. Germline-derived CDR1 and CDR2 are SGHTS and YDEGEE. This CDR3 region has 17 residues. For the CDR3, the DNA is TGTGCCAGCAGCTTGAAGGGACTAGCGGGAAGGGAAGATACGCAGTATTTT. It specifies CASSLKGLAGREDTQYF.

In nucleotides, the CDR3 is TGTGCCAGCAGCTTAGAGACAGGGAATCCCTACGAGCAGTACTTC. Translated, it gives CASSLETGNPYEQYF. This chain uses TRBV7-9 with TRBJ2-7; the match to TRBD1 covers 7 bases. The germline V gene encodes CDR1 SEHNR and CDR2 FQNEAQ (reference sequence). The CDR3 runs to 15 residues. V lost 1 base to trimming and J lost 2 bases; unmatched junction nucleotides: 5.

The rearrangement joins TRBV30 to TRBJ1-2; 7 bases fit TRBD1. V lost 1 base and J lost 4; bases outside the gene matches: 0. Germline CDR1 reads GTSNPN; CDR2 reads SVGIG (reference sequence). The CDR3 contains 12 residues. The CDR3 sequence: CAWSGTGYGYTF. In DNA, the CDR3 is TGTGCCTGGAGTGGGACAGGCTATGGCTACACCTTC.

This chain connects TRBV12-3 or TRBV12-4 to TRBJ1-6, with 7 nucleotides matching TRBD1. The CDR3 length is 13 residues. V trimming: 5 bases; J trimming: 9 bases; junction bases outside the gene matches: 4. CDR3 DNA sequence: TGTGCCAGCAGTCCCCGACAGGGTTCACCCCTCCACTTT. Its translation is CASSPRQGSPLHF.

The chain has TRBV27 and TRBJ1-2, with 8 positions matching TRBD1. V was pared by 2 bases and J by 4 bases, with 6 bases of the junction left unmatched. Germline CDR1 is MNHEY and CDR2 is SMNVEV (reference sequence). This CDR3 has 15 amino acids. Here the CDR3 DNA reads TGTGCCAGCAGTTTAGCCGGGACAGGCGCCTATGGCTACACCTTC. This sequence encodes CASSLAGTGAYGYTF.

This rearrangement joins TRBV28 to TRBJ1-6, with D unresolved. Per germline, CDR1 MDHEN and CDR2 SYDVKM. V shed 4 bases and J shed 7 bases, with 17 bases lying between them. This CDR3 is built from 16 residues. The CDR3 here is CASSSQQPGRNSPLHF. The CDR3 nucleotides are TGTGCCAGCAGTTCCCAACAACCTGGGAGGAATTCACCCCTCCACTTT.